One sample yielded the 16 T cell receptor beta chains listed below, sequenced in a study of blood T cell repertoires in COVID-19 (dated by TCRdb to about 2020). Libraries were made using the immunoSEQ multiplex PCR assay. What TCRdb holds here is the immuneACCESS table cut down to in-frame rearrangements. Part of the clones is not present; checked against another copy, under half of the missing clones reflect an unresolved V gene, and the others are unexplained. A total of under 250,000 clones appear in this sample, about 91% of them only once. The top ten clonotypes cover under 1.5% of the sample. Sequencing input: peripheral blood. The receptors were sampled from a man older than 75 with acute or convalescent COVID-19.

This clone has just a few counts. The V gene is TRBV3-1 (or the pseudogene TRBV3-2), the J gene TRBJ1-1; TRBD1 agrees at 7 bases. Germline-derived CDR1 and CDR2 are LGHDT and YNNKEL (reference sequence). Trimming cost V 4 bases and J 1 base; bases outside gene matches: 9. The length of the CDR3 is 16 residues. CDR3 region: CASSPMVQGRNTEAFF. The CDR3 DNA reads as TGTGCCAGCAGCCCCATGGTACAGGGGAGGAACACTGAAGCTTTCTTT.

As DNA, the CDR3 is TGTGCCAGTAGTATCGCGGGACCCAACGGCTATGGCTACACCTTC. It codes for CASSIAGPNGYGYTF. The rearrangement links TRBV19 to TRBJ1-2; possible D gene TRBD1, 5 bases. Germline CDR1 and CDR2: LNHDA and SQIVND (reference sequence). This CDR3 is 15 amino acids long. V shed 3 bases and J shed 4 bases, with 15 bases lying between them.

This clone was counted a single time. The chain recombines TRBV9 with TRBJ2-5, with TRBD2 identical over 11 bases. V lost 4 bases and J lost 4; bases outside the gene matches: 9. CDR1 SGDLS and CDR2 YYNGEE come from the germline V gene. The CDR3 contains 16 residues. CDR3 amino acids: CASSLNSGRVGETQYF. CDR3 coding DNA: TGTGCCAGCAGCTTAAATAGCGGGAGGGTGGGAGAGACCCAGTACTTC.

The rearrangement links TRBV7-9 to TRBJ2-1, with 9 bases matching TRBD2. Germline V gene lookup returns CDR1 SEHNR and CDR2 FQNEAQ (reference sequence). The V gene end was trimmed by 5 bases and the J gene end by 0 bases; junction bases not matched to a gene: 5. The CDR3 contains 16 residues. In DNA form, the CDR3 reads TGTGCCAGCAGCCCGCTAGCGGGACCCTCCTACAATGAGCAGTTCTTC. The encoded protein is CASSPLAGPSYNEQFF.

V is TRBV6-5 and J is TRBJ2-4; 14 bases align to TRBD2. The trim removed 2 bases at V and 9 bases at J, leaving 0 bases unmatched. Germline V lookup: CDR1 MNHEY, CDR2 SVGAGI. The CDR3 is made up of 14 amino acids. CDR3 protein: CASSYGTSGGIQYF. DNA for the CDR3: TGTGCCAGCAGTTACGGGACTAGCGGGGGCATTCAGTACTTC.

This clone was seen only once. V and J are TRBV19 and TRBJ1-2, with 9 bases identical to TRBD1. Germline V CDR1 and CDR2: LNHDA, SQIVND (reference sequence). The CDR3 runs 13 residues. V was clipped by 7 bases and J by 4 bases; unmatched bases: 4. The DNA for the CDR3 is TGTGCCAGTACTCGGGACAGGGCCTATGGCTACACCTTC. It codes for CASTRDRAYGYTF.

This chain connects TRBV14 to TRBJ2-7; 7 bases align to TRBD2. From germline, CDR1 is SGHDN and CDR2 FVKESK. V lost 4 bases to trimming and J lost 1 base; unmatched junction nucleotides: 10. This CDR3 is 16 amino acids long. CDR3: CASSPREGSVSYEQYF. The CDR3 region has the DNA TGTGCCAGCAGCCCGAGGGAGGGCTCGGTGTCCTACGAGCAGTACTTC.

The genes are TRBV19 and TRBJ2-1, with D perhaps TRBD2 (5 bases). The CDR3 consists of 14 residues. V lost 7 bases, J lost 13 bases, and 23 bases lay in between. Germline-derived CDR1 and CDR2 are LNHDA and SQIVND (reference sequence). For the CDR3, the DNA is TGTGCCAGTATCGATTTTAGCGATGTGCCTACTCAGTTCTTC. Protein sequence: CASIDFSDVPTQFF. The entire variable domain, with the rest obtained from reference TRBV19 and TRBJ2-1, is as follows: DGGITQSPKYLFRKEGQNVTLSCEQNLNHDAMYWYRQDPGQGLRLIYYSQIVNDFQKGDIAEGYSVSREKKESFPLTVTSAQKNPTAFYLCASIDFSDVPTQFFGPGTRLTVL.

V gene TRBV29-1 combines with J gene TRBJ2-7, with a tentative D call TRBD2 (6 bases). This CDR3 comprises 14 residues. The V end lost 4 bases, the J end lost 4 bases, and 17 bases lay between the germline ends. Germline CDR1 is SQVTM and CDR2 is ANQGSEA. CDR3 in amino acids: CSVVKEGTKYEQYF. CDR3 nucleotides: TGCAGCGTTGTAAAGGAGGGAACAAAGTACGAGCAGTACTTC.

This clone was counted many times. This chain uses TRBV9 with TRBJ2-2; 11 bases are shared with TRBD1. With V trimmed by 0 bases and J by 6 bases, 13 bases remained unmatched. CDR3 length: 19 residues. Germline lookup yields CDR1 SGDLS and CDR2 YYNGEE. DNA of the CDR3: TGTGCCAGCAGCGTAGAAGAAGGTTTTGGGACAGGGGGTCCCGGGGAGCTGTTTTTT. It yields the protein CASSVEEGFGTGGPGELFF.

V is TRBV7-2 and J is TRBJ2-1, with D possibly TRBD1 on 6 matching bases. The CDR3 loop spans 13 amino acids. Trimming pared 4 bases from V and 4 bases from J, leaving 8 bases between. Germline values: CDR1 SGHTA, CDR2 FQGNSA. The CDR3 nucleotides read TGTGCCAGCAGCTCGGACAGTTACAATGAGCAGTTCTTC. As protein: CASSSDSYNEQFF.

The chain recombines TRBV2 with TRBJ1-2; 9 positions match TRBD1. J lost 5 bases, V lost 6 bases, and 7 bases had no gene match. Per germline, CDR1 SNHLY and CDR2 FYNNEI. CDR3 length equals 14 residues. The CDR3 DNA is TGTGCCAGCAGCCAAGGGACAGGGCTGTATGGCTACACCTTC. It is translated as CASSQGTGLYGYTF.

The chain is built from TRBV14 and TRBJ2-2; possibly TRBD2 for D (5 bases). Germline assignment: CDR1 SGHDN and CDR2 FVKESK. This CDR3 contains 14 residues. The V and J ends lost 10 bases and 3 bases respectively, with 15 bases between them. The CDR3 region is CANKIRTYTGELFF. CDR3 bases: TGTGCCAACAAAATTAGGACTTACACCGGGGAGCTGTTTTTT.

The rearrangement uses TRBV2 and TRBJ1-1; 12 bases are shared with TRBD1. J lost 4 bases, V lost 4 bases, and 4 bases had no gene match. CDR1 and CDR2 (germline): SNHLY, FYNNEI. This CDR3 comprises 15 residues. CDR3 bases: TGTGCCAGCAGTGGGGACAGGGGGCGCGGCACTGAAGCTTTCTTT. Encoded protein: CASSGDRGRGTEAFF.

The chain employs TRBV19 and TRBJ1-2; D gene unclear. Trimming took 1 base from V and 1 from J, leaving 10 bases between them. The length of the CDR3 is 15 residues. Looked up from germline, CDR1 is LNHDA and CDR2 is SQIVND (reference sequence). CDR3 sequence: CASSIARGSNYGYTF. The CDR3 DNA reads as TGTGCCAGTAGTATAGCCCGAGGGAGTAACTATGGCTACACCTTC.

The gene calls are TRBV5-6 and TRBJ2-3; 9 bases match TRBD1. Per germline, CDR1 SGHDT and CDR2 YYEEEE. V lost 3 bases to trimming and J lost 11 bases; unmatched junction nucleotides: 4. The CDR3 length is 12 residues. As DNA, the CDR3 is TGTGCCAGCAGCTGGGGACAGGGAGGGCAGTATTTT. Its translation is CASSWGQGGQYF.